One sample yielded the 17 T cell receptor beta chains listed below, sequenced in a study of T cell responses to AZD1222 COVID-19 vaccine. Profiled with immunoSEQ multiplex PCR; TCRdb holds only in-frame clones, not every one. Found here are 150,000 or so clones, 88% of them singletons; the top ten hold 2.5% to 4%. The starting material was peripheral blood, obtained on day 0 of AZD1222 vaccination. The receptors originated from an adult in good health.

The chain uses TRBV2 and TRBJ2-1; TRBD2 matches 12 bases. V shed 5 bases, J shed 2 bases, and the junction held 4 bases outside the gene matches. This CDR3 spans 16 amino acids. Germline CDR1 is SNHLY and CDR2 is FYNNEI. The CDR3 spells CASSFLAGGPYNEQFF. CDR3 DNA: TGTGCCAGCAGTTTCCTAGCGGGGGGGCCCTACAATGAGCAGTTCTTC.

In this sample, this clone turned up once. The J gene is TRBJ1-4, the V gene TRBV13, with 10 bases fitting TRBD1. The CDR3 runs 15 residues. J was trimmed by 8 bases and V by 0 bases; bases with no gene match: 3. Germline-derived CDR1 and CDR2 are PRHDT and FYEKMQ (reference sequence). The CDR3 sequence is CASSLGGQGDEKLFF. CDR3 in DNA: TGTGCCAGCAGCTTAGGAGGACAGGGGGACGAAAAACTGTTTTTT.

Here the CDR3 DNA reads TGTGCCAGCAGCCGAGACCCCGCCCCAGCACCCCTCCACTTT. It yields the protein CASSRDPAPAPLHF. This chain uses TRBV6-2 or TRBV6-3 with TRBJ1-6; no firm D call. CDR1 and CDR2 from the germline V gene are MNHEY and SVGEGT. V was trimmed by 6 bases and J by 11 bases, leaving 17 bases between them. This CDR3 comprises 14 residues.

The chain joins TRBV2 to TRBJ1-1, with 7 bases matching TRBD1. Germline assignment: CDR1 SNHLY and CDR2 FYNNEI. Trimming at V came to 4 bases and at J to 7 bases, leaving 6 bases not matched to a gene. The CDR3 runs 13 residues. CDR3 nucleotides: TGTGCCAGCAGTGGACAGGGTGGGGGTGAAGCTTTCTTT. It codes for CASSGQGGGEAFF. The whole variable domain, filled in from reference TRBV2 and TRBJ1-1, reads EPEVTQTPSHQVTQMGQEVILRCVPISNHLYFYWYRQILGQKVEFLVSFYNNEISEKSEIFDDQFSVERPDGSNFTLKIRSTKLEDSAMYFCASSGQGGGEAFFGQGTRLTVV.

The chain is built from TRBV5-1 and TRBJ2-7, with a tentative D call TRBD2 (6 bases). The CDR3 runs 16 residues. From germline, CDR1 is SGHRS and CDR2 YFSETQ. Trimming pared 4 bases from V and 5 bases from J, leaving 22 bases between. The CDR3 bases are TGCGCCAGCAGCGCGACTGCGCCCGGAGGGGTCGACGAGCAGTACTTC. Amino acids: CASSATAPGGVDEQYF.

Here the CDR3 DNA reads TGTGCCAGCAGCGCTGCTCGGGGGCCGAATTCACCCCTCCACTTT. It specifies CASSAARGPNSPLHF. The V call is TRBV3-1 (or the pseudogene TRBV3-2), the J call TRBJ1-6; perhaps TRBD1 as D (6 bases). The CDR3 is made up of 15 amino acids. The germline V gene encodes CDR1 LGHDT and CDR2 YNNKEL (reference sequence). Trimming removed 5 bases from V and 7 bases from J, with 15 bases in between.

This clone was observed a single time. The rearrangement uses TRBV12-3 or TRBV12-4 and TRBJ1-5; D not resolved. There are 13 residues in the CDR3. Trimming pared 3 bases from V and 2 bases from J, leaving 5 bases between. CDR3: CASSLDGNQPQHF. The CDR3 nucleotides read TGTGCCAGCAGTTTGGACGGCAATCAGCCCCAGCATTTT.

The chain joins TRBV18 to TRBJ2-5, with D hard to call. The CDR3 extends over 12 amino acids. V dropped 2 bases and J dropped 5 bases, with 6 bases sitting between them. Germline CDR1 KGHSH, CDR2 LQKENI. The CDR3 nucleotides are TGTGCCAGCTCACCATCCGAGGAGACCCAGTACTTC. Its protein is CASSPSEETQYF.

The rearrangement uses TRBV9 and TRBJ2-7; 7 positions match TRBD2. After removal of 10 bases from V and 7 bases from J, the junction contained 14 bases not matched to a gene. Per the germline V gene, CDR1 is SGDLS and CDR2 is YYNGEE. This CDR3 contains 13 residues. DNA for the CDR3: TGTGCCTCGGGTCCAAAAACAGCGGGGGAGCAGTACTTC. It codes for CASGPKTAGEQYF.

A word on this clone: Other DNA sequences in the sample encode the same CDR3. The gene calls are TRBV25-1 and TRBJ1-5, with no clear D. This CDR3 has 12 residues. CDR1 is MGHDK and CDR2 is SYGVNS in the germline V gene. V was trimmed by 3 bases and J by 2 bases, leaving 2 bases between them. CDR3 protein: CASSEGNQPQHF. DNA of the CDR3: TGTGCCAGCAGTGAGGGCAATCAGCCCCAGCATTTT. The variable domain in full, completed from reference TRBV25-1 and TRBJ1-5, reads EADIYQTPRYLVIGTGKKITLECSQTMGHDKMYWYQQDPGMELHLIHYSYGVNSTEKGDLSSESTVSRIRTEHFPLTLESARPSHTSQYLCASSEGNQPQHFGDGTRLSIL.

V is TRBV6-5 and J is TRBJ2-7; TRBD1 is a possible D gene (6 bases). Germline assignment: CDR1 MNHEY and CDR2 SVGAGI. This CDR3 spans 14 amino acids. With 4 bases removed from V and 5 bases from J, the gap between germline ends came to 15 bases. The CDR3 protein is CASSSLGANNEQYF. The CDR3 DNA reads TGTGCCAGCAGTTCCTTGGGGGCTAACAACGAGCAGTACTTC.

The chain is built from TRBV5-4 and TRBJ2-3, with D possibly matching TRBD2 (7 bases). The germline V gene encodes CDR1 SGHNT and CDR2 YYREEE (reference sequence). V lost 5 bases, J lost 5 bases, and 18 bases lay in between. The CDR3 is 15 residues long. The DNA for the CDR3 is TGTGCCAGCAGTCCTAGGGGGGGCGCGGGAGATACGCAGTATTTT. It is translated as CASSPRGGAGDTQYF.

The CDR3 reads CASSLGTTSNQPQHF. CDR3 coding DNA: TGCGCCAGCAGCTTGGGGACAACTAGCAATCAGCCCCAGCATTTT. This chain uses TRBV5-1 with TRBJ1-5; possible D gene TRBD1, 5 bases. The CDR3 covers 15 residues. CDR1 and CDR2 from the germline V gene are SGHRS and YFSETQ. V gave up 0 bases and J gave up 0 bases, with 7 bases separating them.

The J gene is TRBJ1-5, the V gene TRBV4-3, with D hard to call. The germline V gene encodes CDR1 LGHNA and CDR2 YSLEER. The ends were cut back, 0 bases at V and 2 bases at J, with 11 bases in the middle. The CDR3 is 16 amino acids. As DNA, the CDR3 is TGCGCCAGCAGCCAAGATTACCCGGGCGGCAATCAGCCCCAGCATTTT. Protein: CASSQDYPGGNQPQHF.

This sequence joins TRBV3-1 (or the pseudogene TRBV3-2) and TRBJ1-4; D gene ambiguous. V dropped 6 bases and J dropped 2 bases, with 10 bases sitting between them. Germline V gene lookup returns CDR1 LGHDT and CDR2 YNNKEL (reference sequence). CDR3 length: 14 residues. The DNA of the CDR3 is TGTGCCAGCAGGCCCACAGCGACTAATGAAAAACTGTTTTTT. It specifies CASRPTATNEKLFF.

The rearrangement links TRBV5-5 to TRBJ2-7; D call uncertain. The germline V and J ends were trimmed by 0 bases and 5 bases, with 18 bases remaining between them. There are 16 residues in the CDR3. Germline CDR1 is SGHKS and CDR2 is YYEKEE (reference sequence). The CDR3 spells CASSLAFAERFHEQYF. The CDR3 nucleotides read TGTGCCAGCAGCTTGGCTTTCGCCGAAAGGTTCCACGAGCAGTACTTC.

The CDR3 coding sequence is TGTGCCAGCTCACCACAATTGGGGGGAACCAACACTGAAGCTTTCTTT. Protein sequence: CASSPQLGGTNTEAFF. This chain links TRBV18 with TRBJ1-1; perhaps TRBD1 as D (5 bases). The CDR3 covers 16 residues. V was shortened by 1 base and J by 2 bases, with 14 bases between the two germline ends. CDR1 KGHSH and CDR2 LQKENI come from the germline V gene. Variable domain in full (rest from reference TRBV18 and TRBJ1-1): NAGVMQNPRHLVRRRGQEARLRCSPMKGHSHVYWYRQLPEEGLKFMVYLQKENIIDESGMPKERFSAEFPKEGPSILRIQQVVRGDSAAYFCASSPQLGGTNTEAFFGQGTRLTVV.